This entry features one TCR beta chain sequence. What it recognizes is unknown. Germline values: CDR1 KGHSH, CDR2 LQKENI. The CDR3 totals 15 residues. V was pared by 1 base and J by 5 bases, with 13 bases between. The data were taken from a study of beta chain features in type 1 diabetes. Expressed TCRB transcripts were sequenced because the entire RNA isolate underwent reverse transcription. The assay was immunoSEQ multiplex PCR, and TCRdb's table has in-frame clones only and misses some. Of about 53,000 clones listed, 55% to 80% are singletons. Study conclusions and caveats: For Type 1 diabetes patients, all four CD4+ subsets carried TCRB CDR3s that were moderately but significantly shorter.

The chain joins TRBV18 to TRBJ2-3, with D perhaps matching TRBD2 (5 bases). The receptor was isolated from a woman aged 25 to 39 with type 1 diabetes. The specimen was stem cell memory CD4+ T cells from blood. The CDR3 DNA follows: TGTGCCAGCTCACCACTTAACGGGGTTCAAGATACGCAGTATTTT. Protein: CASSPLNGVQDTQYF.